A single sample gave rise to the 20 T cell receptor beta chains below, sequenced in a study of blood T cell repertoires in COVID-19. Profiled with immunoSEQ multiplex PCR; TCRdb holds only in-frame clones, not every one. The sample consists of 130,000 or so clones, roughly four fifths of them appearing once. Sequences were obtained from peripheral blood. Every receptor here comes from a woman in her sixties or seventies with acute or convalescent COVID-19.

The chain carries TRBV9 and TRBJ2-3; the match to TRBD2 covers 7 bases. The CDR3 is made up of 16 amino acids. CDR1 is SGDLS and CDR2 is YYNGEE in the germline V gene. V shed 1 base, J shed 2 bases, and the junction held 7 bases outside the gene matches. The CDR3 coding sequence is TGTGCCAGCAGCGTATTCTCAGGGACTATCACAGATACGCAGTATTTT. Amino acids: CASSVFSGTITDTQYF.

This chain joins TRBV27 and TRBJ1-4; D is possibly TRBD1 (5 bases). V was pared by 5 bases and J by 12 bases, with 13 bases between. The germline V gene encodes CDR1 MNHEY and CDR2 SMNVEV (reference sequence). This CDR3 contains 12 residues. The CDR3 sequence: CASSGSPGELFF. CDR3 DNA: TGTGCCAGCAGTGGTTCTCCGGGGGAACTGTTTTTT. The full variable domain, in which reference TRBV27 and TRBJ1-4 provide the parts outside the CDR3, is EAQVTQNPRYLITVTGKKLTVTCSQNMNHEYMSWYRQDPGLGLRQIYYSMNVEVTDKGDVPEGYKVSRKEKRNFPLILESPSPNQTSLYFCASSGSPGELFFGSGTQLSVL.

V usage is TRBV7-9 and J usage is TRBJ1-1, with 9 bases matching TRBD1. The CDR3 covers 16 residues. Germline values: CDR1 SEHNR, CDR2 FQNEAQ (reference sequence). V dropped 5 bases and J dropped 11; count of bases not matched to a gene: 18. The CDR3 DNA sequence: TGTGCCAGCAGCCCCGACGGACAGGGGTGGTCCTCTTGGGCTTTCTTT. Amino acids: CASSPDGQGWSSWAFF.

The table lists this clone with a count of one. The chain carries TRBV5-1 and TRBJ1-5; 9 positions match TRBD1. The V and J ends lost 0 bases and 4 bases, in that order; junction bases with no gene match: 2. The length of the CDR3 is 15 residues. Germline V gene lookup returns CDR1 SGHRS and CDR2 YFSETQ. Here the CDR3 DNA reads TGCGCCAGCAGCTTGGGGACAGGGGCTAATCAGCCCCAGCATTTT. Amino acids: CASSLGTGANQPQHF.

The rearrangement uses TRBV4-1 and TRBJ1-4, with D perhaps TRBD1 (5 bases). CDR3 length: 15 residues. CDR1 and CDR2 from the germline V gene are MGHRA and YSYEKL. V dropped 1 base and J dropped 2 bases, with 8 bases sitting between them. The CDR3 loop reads CASSQATDTNEKLFF. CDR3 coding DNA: TGCGCCAGCAGCCAAGCGACAGATACTAATGAAAAACTGTTTTTT.

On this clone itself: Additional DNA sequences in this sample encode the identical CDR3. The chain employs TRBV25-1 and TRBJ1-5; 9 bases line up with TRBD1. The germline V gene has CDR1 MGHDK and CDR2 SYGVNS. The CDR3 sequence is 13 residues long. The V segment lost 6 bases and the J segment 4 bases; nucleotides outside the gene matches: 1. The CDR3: CASRGQGNQPQHF. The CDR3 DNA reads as TGTGCCAGCAGGGGACAGGGAAATCAGCCCCAGCATTTT.

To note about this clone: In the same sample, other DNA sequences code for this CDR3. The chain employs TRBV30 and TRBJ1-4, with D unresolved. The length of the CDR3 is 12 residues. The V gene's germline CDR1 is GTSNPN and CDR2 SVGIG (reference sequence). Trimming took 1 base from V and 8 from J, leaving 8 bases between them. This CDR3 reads CAWSAGGEKLFF. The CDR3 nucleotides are TGTGCCTGGAGTGCAGGAGGGGAAAAACTGTTTTTT. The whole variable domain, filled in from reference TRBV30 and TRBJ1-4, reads SQTIHQWPATLVQPVGSPLSLECTVEGTSNPNLYWYRQAAGRGLQLLFYSVGIGQISSEVPQNLSASRPQDRQFILSSKKLLLSDSGFYLCAWSAGGEKLFFGSGTQLSVL.

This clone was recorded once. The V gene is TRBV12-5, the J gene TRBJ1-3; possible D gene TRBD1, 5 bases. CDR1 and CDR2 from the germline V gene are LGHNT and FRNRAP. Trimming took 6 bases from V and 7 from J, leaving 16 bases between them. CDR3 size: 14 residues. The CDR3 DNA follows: TGTGCTAGTGGGGGGGAGGGAATCGTGAACACCATATATTTT. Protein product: CASGGEGIVNTIYF.

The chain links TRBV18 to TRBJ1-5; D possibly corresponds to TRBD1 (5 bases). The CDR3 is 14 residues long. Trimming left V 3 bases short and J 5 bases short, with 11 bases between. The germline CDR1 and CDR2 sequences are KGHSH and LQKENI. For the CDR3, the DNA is TGTGCCAGCTCACCTCCTATGACAGATCAGCCCCAGCATTTT. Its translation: CASSPPMTDQPQHF.

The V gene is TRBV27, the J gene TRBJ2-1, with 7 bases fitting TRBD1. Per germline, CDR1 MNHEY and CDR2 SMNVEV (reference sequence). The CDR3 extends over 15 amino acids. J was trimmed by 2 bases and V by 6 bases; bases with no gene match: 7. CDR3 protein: CASRMGQYAYNEQFF. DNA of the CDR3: TGTGCCAGCAGAATGGGACAGTACGCCTACAATGAGCAGTTCTTC.

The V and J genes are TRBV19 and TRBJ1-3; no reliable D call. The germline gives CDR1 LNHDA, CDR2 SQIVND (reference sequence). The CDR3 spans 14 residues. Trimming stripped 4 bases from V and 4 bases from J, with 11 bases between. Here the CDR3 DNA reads TGTGCCAGTAGTACTCTCTACCGGGGAAACACCATATATTTT. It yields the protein CASSTLYRGNTIYF.

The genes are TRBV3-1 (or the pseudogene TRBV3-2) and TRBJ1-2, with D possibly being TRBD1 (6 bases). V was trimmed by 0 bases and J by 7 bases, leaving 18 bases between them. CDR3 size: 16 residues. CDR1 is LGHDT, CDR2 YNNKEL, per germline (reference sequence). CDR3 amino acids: CASSQEWKGGISGYTF. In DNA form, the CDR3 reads TGTGCCAGCAGCCAAGAGTGGAAAGGGGGAATTAGTGGCTACACCTTC.

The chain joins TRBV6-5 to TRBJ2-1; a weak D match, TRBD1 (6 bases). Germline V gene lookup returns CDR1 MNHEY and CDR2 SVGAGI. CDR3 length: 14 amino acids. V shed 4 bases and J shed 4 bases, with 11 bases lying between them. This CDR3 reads CASSSGTTYNEQFF. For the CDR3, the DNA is TGTGCCAGCAGTTCCGGGACAACATACAATGAGCAGTTCTTC.

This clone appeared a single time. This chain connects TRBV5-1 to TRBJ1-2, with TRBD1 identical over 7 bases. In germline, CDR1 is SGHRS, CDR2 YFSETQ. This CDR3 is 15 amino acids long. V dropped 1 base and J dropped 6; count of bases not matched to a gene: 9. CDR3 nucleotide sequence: TGCGCCAGCAGCTTGACACCCGGGACAGACGATGGCTACACCTTC. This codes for CASSLTPGTDDGYTF.

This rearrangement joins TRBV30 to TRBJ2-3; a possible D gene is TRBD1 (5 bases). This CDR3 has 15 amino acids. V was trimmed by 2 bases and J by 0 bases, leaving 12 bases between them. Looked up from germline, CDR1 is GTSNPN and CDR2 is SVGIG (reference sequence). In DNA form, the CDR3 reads TGTGCCTGGAGTACGACAGTATCTAGCACAGATACGCAGTATTTT. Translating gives CAWSTTVSSTDTQYF.

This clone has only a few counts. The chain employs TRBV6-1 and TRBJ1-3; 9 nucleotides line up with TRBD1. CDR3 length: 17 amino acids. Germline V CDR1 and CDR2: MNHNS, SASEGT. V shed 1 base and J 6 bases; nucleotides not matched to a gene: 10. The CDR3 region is CASSEVSWTGVQNTIYF. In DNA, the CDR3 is TGTGCCAGCAGTGAAGTAAGCTGGACAGGGGTTCAAAACACCATATATTTT.

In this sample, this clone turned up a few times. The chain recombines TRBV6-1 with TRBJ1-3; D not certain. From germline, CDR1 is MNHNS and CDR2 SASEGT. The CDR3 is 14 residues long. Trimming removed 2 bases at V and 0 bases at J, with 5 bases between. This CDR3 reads CASSESNSGNTIYF. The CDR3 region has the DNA TGTGCCAGCAGTGAATCCAACTCTGGAAACACCATATATTTT.

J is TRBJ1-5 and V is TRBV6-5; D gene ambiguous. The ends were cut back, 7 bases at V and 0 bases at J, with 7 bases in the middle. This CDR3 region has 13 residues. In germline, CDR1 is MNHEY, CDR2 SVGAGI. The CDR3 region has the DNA TGTGCCAGCAAGGAGGATAGCAATCAGCCCCAGCATTTT. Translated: CASKEDSNQPQHF.

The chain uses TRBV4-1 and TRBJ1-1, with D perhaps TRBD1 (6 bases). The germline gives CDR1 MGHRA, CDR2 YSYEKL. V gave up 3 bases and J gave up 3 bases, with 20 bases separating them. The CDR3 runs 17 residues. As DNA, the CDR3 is TGCGCCAGCAGCCACCGACTCAACAGGGAAGTGGACACTGAAGCTTTCTTT. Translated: CASSHRLNREVDTEAFF.

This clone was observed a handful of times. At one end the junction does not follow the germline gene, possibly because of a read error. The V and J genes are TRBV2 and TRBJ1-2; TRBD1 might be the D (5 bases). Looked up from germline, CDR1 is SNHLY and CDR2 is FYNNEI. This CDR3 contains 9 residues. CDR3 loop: CASSSGHLF. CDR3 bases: TGTGCCAGCAGCTCTGGACATCTCTTC.